Here is one TCR beta chain with its context. Germline lookup yields CDR1 LGHNA and CDR2 YSLEER. The CDR3 is 13 amino acids. Trimming stripped 3 bases from V and 6 bases from J, with 11 bases between. The data were obtained in a study of glioma-infiltrating T cells after dendritic cell vaccination. About the study: Glioblastoma patients came from Phase I and II dendritic cell vaccination trials. Dendritic cells derived from monocytes and pulsed with autologous tumor lysate formed the vaccine.

Profiled with immunoSEQ multiplex PCR; TCRdb holds only in-frame clones, not every one. The sample contains about 67,000 clones, 81% of which appear only once. Sequences were derived from blood, sampled before dendritic cell vaccination. This sequence was found in a human donor with glioblastoma. This rearrangement joins TRBV4-3 to TRBJ1-1; D gene unclear. CDR3 loop: CASSQGFLAEAFF. CDR3 in DNA: TGCGCCAGCAGCCAGGGCTTCTTGGCTGAAGCTTTCTTT.